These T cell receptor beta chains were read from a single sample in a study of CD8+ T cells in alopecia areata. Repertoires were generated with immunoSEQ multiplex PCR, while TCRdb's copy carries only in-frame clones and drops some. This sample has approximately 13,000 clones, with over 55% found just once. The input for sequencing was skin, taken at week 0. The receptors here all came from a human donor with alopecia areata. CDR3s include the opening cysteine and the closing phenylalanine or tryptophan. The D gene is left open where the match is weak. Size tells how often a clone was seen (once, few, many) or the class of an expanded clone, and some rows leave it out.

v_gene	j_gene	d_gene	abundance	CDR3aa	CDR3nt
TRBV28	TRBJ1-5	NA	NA	CASSLRGHQPQHF	TGTGCCAGCAGTTTAAGGGGTCATCAGCCCCAGCATTTT
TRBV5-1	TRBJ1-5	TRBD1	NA	CASSQGGTGNQPQHF	TGCGCCAGCAGCCAGGGGGGTACTGGCAATCAGCCCCAGCATTTT
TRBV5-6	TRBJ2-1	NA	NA	CASSLNRENEQFF	TGTGCCAGCAGCTTGAACCGCGAGAATGAGCAGTTCTTC
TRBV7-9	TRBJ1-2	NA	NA	CASSLGGYGYTF	TGTGCCAGCAGCTTAGGGGGATACGGCTACACCTTC
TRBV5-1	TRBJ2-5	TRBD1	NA	CASSLPGQGKKTQYF	TGCGCCAGCAGCTTGCCGGGACAGGGGAAGAAGACCCAGTACTTC
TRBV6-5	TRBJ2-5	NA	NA	CASNWNSKETQYF	TGTGCCAGCAACTGGAACAGCAAAGAGACCCAGTACTTC
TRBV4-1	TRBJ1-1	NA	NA	CASSPLDTGNTEAFF	TGCGCCAGCAGCCCACTTGACACGGGGAACACTGAAGCTTTCTTT
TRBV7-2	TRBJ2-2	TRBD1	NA	CASSLDRTYTGELFF	TGTGCCAGCAGCTTGGACAGGACCTACACCGGGGAGCTGTTTTTT
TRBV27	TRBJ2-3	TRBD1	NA	CASSTRTGVHTDTQYF	TGTGCCAGCAGTACCCGGACAGGGGTTCACACAGATACGCAGTATTTT
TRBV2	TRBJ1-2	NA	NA	CASSDWNYGYTF	TGTGCCAGCAGTGATTGGAACTATGGCTACACCTTC
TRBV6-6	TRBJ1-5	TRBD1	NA	CASSYLGQFNQPQHF	TGTGCCAGCAGTTACTTGGGACAGTTCAATCAGCCCCAGCATTTT
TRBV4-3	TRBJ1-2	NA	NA	CASSQAHNVNYGYTF	TGCGCCAGCAGCCAAGCCCATAACGTTAACTATGGCTACACCTTC
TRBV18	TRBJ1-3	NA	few	CASGRQPANTIYF	TGTGCCAGCGGCAGACAGCCTGCAAACACCATATATTTT
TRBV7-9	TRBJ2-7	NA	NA	CASSFRGDTQQQYF	TGTGCCAGCAGCTTTCGCGGGGATACCCAACAGCAGTACTTC
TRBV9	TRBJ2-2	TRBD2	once	CASSEDGTSGGANTGELFF	TGTGCCAGCAGCGAAGACGGGACTAGCGGGGGCGCGAACACCGGGGAGCTGTTTTTT
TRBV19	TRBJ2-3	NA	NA	CASRLGDAPSTDTQYF	TGTGCCAGTAGACTTGGCGACGCGCCTAGCACAGATACGCAGTATTTT
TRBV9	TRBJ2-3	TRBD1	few	CASSAPDRGIWDTQYF	TGTGCCAGCAGCGCCCCCGACAGGGGGATATGGGATACGCAGTATTTT
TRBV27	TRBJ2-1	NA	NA	CASSRPAYNEQFF	TGTGCCAGCAGTCGCCCGGCCTACAATGAGCAGTTCTTC
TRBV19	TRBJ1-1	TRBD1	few	CASSAMGQVNTEAFF	TGTGCCAGTAGTGCCATGGGACAGGTGAACACTGAAGCTTTCTTT
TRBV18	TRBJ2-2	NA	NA	CASSRGGTGELFF	TGTGCCAGCTCAAGAGGCGGGACCGGGGAGCTGTTTTTT
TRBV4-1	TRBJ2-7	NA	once	CASSPFWFQGPSCEQYF	TGCGCCAGCAGCCCATTCTGGTTTCAGGGACCTTCCTGCGAGCAGTACTTC
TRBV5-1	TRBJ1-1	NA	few	CASSLYGGTEAFF	TGCGCCAGCAGCTTGTACGGAGGGACTGAAGCTTTCTTT
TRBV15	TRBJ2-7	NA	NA	CATSLRKGSYEQYF	TGTGCCACCAGCTTGAGGAAGGGATCCTACGAGCAGTACTTC
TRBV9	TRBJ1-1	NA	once	CASSVGTVNTEAFF	TGTGCCAGCAGCGTTGGGACGGTGAACACTGAAGCTTTCTTT
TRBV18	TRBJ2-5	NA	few	CASSKTGETQYF	TGTGCCAGCTCGAAGACTGGAGAGACCCAGTACTTC
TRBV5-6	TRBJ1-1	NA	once	CASSLVGGTVNTEAFF	TGTGCCAGCAGCTTGGTTGGCGGCACCGTGAACACTGAAGCTTTCTTT
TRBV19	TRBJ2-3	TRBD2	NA	CASSPAGGSADTQYF	TGTGCCAGTAGTCCTGCGGGGGGCTCTGCAGATACGCAGTATTTT
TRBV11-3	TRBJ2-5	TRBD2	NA	CASSLESGREAQYF	TGTGCCAGCAGCTTAGAAAGTGGGCGGGAGGCCCAGTACTTC
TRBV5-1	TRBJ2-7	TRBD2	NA	CASSLPGGYEQYF	TGCGCCAGCAGCTTGCCGGGGGGCTACGAGCAGTACTTC
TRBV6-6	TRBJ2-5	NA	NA	CASSSPRKETQYF	TGTGCCAGCAGTTCCCCCCGGAAGGAGACCCAGTACTTC
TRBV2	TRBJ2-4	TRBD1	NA	CASNRDRGGNIQYF	TGTGCCAGCAACCGGGACAGGGGTGGAAACATTCAGTACTTC
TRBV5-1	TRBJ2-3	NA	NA	CASSWTGTDTQYF	TGCGCCAGCAGCTGGACAGGCACAGATACGCAGTATTTT
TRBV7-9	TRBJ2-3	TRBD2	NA	CASSLVGTSGPITDTQYF	TGTGCCAGCAGCTTAGTTGGGACTAGCGGACCCATCACAGATACGCAGTATTTT
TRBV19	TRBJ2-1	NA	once	CASSIWKGLFYNEQFF	TGTGCCAGTAGTATATGGAAGGGTTTATTTTACAATGAGCAGTTCTTC
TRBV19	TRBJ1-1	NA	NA	CASSARSNTEAFF	TGTGCCAGTAGTGCCAGGAGTAACACTGAAGCTTTCTTT
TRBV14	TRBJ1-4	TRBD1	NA	CASSRKPGQPEKLFF	TGTGCCAGCAGCCGTAAACCGGGACAGCCCGAAAAACTGTTTTTT
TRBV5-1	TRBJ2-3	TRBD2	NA	CASSSIAGGPDTQYF	TGCGCCAGCAGCTCAATAGCGGGGGGCCCAGATACGCAGTATTTT
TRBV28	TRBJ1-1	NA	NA	CASSSGSMNTEAFF	TGTGCCAGCAGTTCGGGTAGTATGAACACTGAAGCTTTCTTT
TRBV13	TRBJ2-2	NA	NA	CASSLVRQGRLTGELFF	TGTGCCAGCAGCTTAGTACGGCAGGGGCGATTGACCGGGGAGCTGTTTTTT
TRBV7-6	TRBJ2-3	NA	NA	CASSPARIGDTQYF	TGTGCCAGCAGCCCAGCTAGAATAGGGGATACGCAGTATTTT
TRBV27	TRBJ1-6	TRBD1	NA	CASSFSRTGVSSRSYNSPLHF	TGTGCCAGCAGTTTTTCAAGGACAGGGGTCTCCTCGCGGTCCTATAATTCACCCCTCCACTTT
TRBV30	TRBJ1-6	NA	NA	CAWGGPYNSPLHF	TGTGCCTGGGGGGGCCCGTATAATTCACCCCTCCACTTT
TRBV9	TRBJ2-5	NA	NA	CASSLTGDQETQYF	TGTGCCAGCAGCCTAACGGGGGACCAAGAGACCCAGTACTTC
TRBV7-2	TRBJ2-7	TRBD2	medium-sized	CAILREGYEQYF	TGTGCCATATTGAGGGAGGGGTACGAGCAGTACTTC
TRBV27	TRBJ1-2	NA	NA	CASADRAYGYTF	TGTGCCAGCGCAGATCGAGCCTATGGCTACACCTTC
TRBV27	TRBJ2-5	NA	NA	CASSLSRLDGGPYQETQYF	TGTGCCAGCAGTTTATCGAGGCTCGACGGGGGGCCATACCAAGAGACCCAGTACTTC
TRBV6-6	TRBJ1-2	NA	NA	CASSSGIRSYGYTF	TGTGCCAGCAGTTCCGGTATTCGATCCTATGGCTACACCTTC
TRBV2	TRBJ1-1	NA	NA	CASSERVTLNTEAFF	TGTGCCAGCAGTGAAAGGGTCACTTTGAACACTGAAGCTTTCTTT